The present T cell receptor (beta chain) was sequenced within a study of T-cell reconstitution after alpha-beta-depleted transplantation in children. Many counts were recorded for this clonotype. Germline V gene sequence: CDR1 DFQATT, CDR2 SNEGSKA (reference sequence). The CDR3 extends over 13 amino acids. Trimming left V 3 bases short and J 0 bases short, with 6 bases between. The TCRbeta library was prepared with unique molecular identifiers. TCRdb reprocessed the PCR reads with MiXCR, giving one entry per CDR3 protein. The sample shows approximately 400,000 distinct CDR3 sequences, approximately 10% of them seen only once.

This specimen was PBMCs from the stem cell graft donor, taken from the stem cell graft. The source is a human donor who donated a stem cell graft to a child with acute myeloid leukemia. The gene calls are TRBV20-1 and TRBJ2-1; D remains ambiguous. The CDR3 DNA reads TGCAGTGCTAGGCCACTCTCCTACAATGAGCAGTTCTTC. Amino acid sequence: CSARPLSYNEQFF.